This T cell receptor (beta chain) is drawn from a study of cytomegalovirus exposure and HLA in healthy donors. Researchers ran the PCR with 60 Vbeta and 13 Jbeta primers. Generated by immunoSEQ multiplex PCR, the TCRdb table keeps only in-frame clones and is missing some. This table has 130,000 to 150,000 clones, over 60% appearing once. Per the germline V gene, CDR1 is LGHNA and CDR2 is YNFKEQ. The CDR3 covers 15 residues. V dropped 0 bases and J dropped 6 bases, with 13 bases sitting between them. This chain joins TRBV4-2 and TRBJ2-3; perhaps TRBD2 as D (6 bases). Sequenced: PBMCs. This TCR came from a woman in her twenties or thirties in good health and CMV-seropositive. The CDR3 protein is CASSQEGGGGDTQYF. CDR3 sequence (DNA): TGTGCCAGCAGCCAAGAGGGCGGCGGAGGGGATACGCAGTATTTT.